This TCR beta chain emerged from a study of blood T cells in healthy people across ages (dated by TCRdb to between 2015 and 2016). For the study in its entirety: Template switching captured roughly one uniquely barcoded TCR beta cDNA molecule per two T cells in model experiments. To avoid experimental bias, donors of different ages were randomly spread across the sequencing lanes. Two additional independent replicas of 1 million unique cDNA reads from the same blood draw were analyzed for two donors (one aged 18 to 30 and one aged 80 or older). Donors were grouped into four age groups: young (average 16 years), middle-aged (39), aged (around 66) and long-lived (about 89). Using deep sequencing normalized with unique cDNA molecular identifiers, the study measured how TCR beta repertoire diversity changes with age.

Here is what the overall study found, with its caveats: Observed TCR beta diversity per million T cells fell roughly linearly with age, and a significant reduction was already apparent by age around 39. Bulk unsorted PBMC profiling prevented conclusive comparison of naive and antigen-experienced compartments. Because donor CMV infection status was unknown, age-related changes in expanded clonotypes were potentially confounded. The percentage of naive T cells measured by flow cytometry correlated strongly with observed TCR beta diversity. Compared with the aged group, more naive CD4+ T cells, fewer expanded clones and increased TCR diversity were shown by the long-lived group, suggesting age selection. Estimates of total diversity from one million sequenced T cells were regarded as lower bounds and underestimates.

As concerns this clonotype: No cognate antigen has been identified for it. Base qualities were left out, and no much larger clone turns up one base away.

Systemically healthy Caucasian individuals from Russia, some 40 in total and aged roughly 6 to 95 years, were included as donors. Around 10 milliliters of peripheral blood were collected from each donor into EDTA-treated Vacutainer tubes. Ficoll-Paque density-gradient centrifugation was used to isolate PBMCs, with at least 6.5 million obtained per sample. Total RNA, at least 6 micrograms per sample, was extracted from PBMCs with Trizol reagent. The percentages of naive CD45RAhigh/CD27high T cells were determined by flow cytometry on a PBMC aliquot from every donor. Per the germline V gene, SGHRS is the CDR1 and YFSETQ is the CDR2. A distance of 10 bases separates the germline ends of V and J, which lose 0 bases and 3 bases respectively. From cysteine to phenylalanine, the CDR3 is 16 amino acids long. Kept here is only the CDR3 DNA, which spans 48 bases and is read in frame from base 1. Library preparation used 5' RACE. Sequencing was carried out with an Illumina HiSeq 2500. The second PCR ran for about 7 to 11 cycles and used a J-beta primer mix along with a sample-barcoded 5' primer. A template-switch 5' adaptor carrying 12 random nucleotides introduced a unique molecular identifier onto each TCR beta cDNA molecule. Each sample yielded at least 2.5 million CDR3-containing paired-end reads. First-strand cDNA was synthesized from all RNA with the Mint cDNA synthesis kit, primed by a TRBC-specific oligonucleotide. All cDNA was treated with uracil-DNA glycosylase and then went through a first 18-cycle PCR with the universal primers M1SS and BC2_uni_R. In the authors' own workflow: For normalization, 1 million high-quality reads were randomly selected from each sample, with every read carrying a distinct molecular identifier. Instead of being binned into consensus sequences, reads with shared molecular identifiers were discarded. MiTCR, set to a Q25 quality threshold and the strictest error-elimination algorithm, was used for CDR3 identification, clonotype clustering and error correction. A nonparametric unseen species model with Euler transformation was used to estimate a lower bound on total TCR beta diversity. TCRdb reran the public reads through fastp at Q25 and MiXCR, keeping productive beta chains. Records with the same CDR3 protein are collapsed into one entry carrying the most frequent genes and DNA. It is TCRdb's table, rather than the study itself, that gives the V and J calls and clone size. The sample contains about 1.8 million distinct CDR3 sequences, about 50% of them found a single time. The leading ten clones occupy less than 2.5% of the sample.

Material: blood. The rearranged segments are TRBV5-1 and TRBJ1-6, with the D gene too uncertain to name. The TCR sequence derives from a woman aged 40 to 50 in good health. The CDR3: CASSLVAGIYNSPLHF. In nucleotide form, the sequence is TGCGCCAGCAGCTTGGTGGCGGGGATCTATAATTCACCCCTCCACTTT.